The clone carrying this T cell receptor beta chain was seen more than once but under ten times. Its antigen is currently unknown. This CDR3 spans 15 amino acids. The V and J ends lost 3 bases and 7 bases respectively, with 16 bases between them. Germline V gene lookup returns CDR1 MNHEY and CDR2 SVGAGI. This entry comes from a study of response to subunit inactivated influenza vaccine. The study, taken as a whole, reports: A suggestion made by the authors is that each seasonal influenza vaccination recruits few new T cells.

TCRdb re-called the RT-PCR reads with MiXCR, one entry per CDR3 protein. The profile covers about 520,000 distinct CDR3 sequences, with 25% appearing a single time and around 1.8% taken by the ten largest. Sequenced here: CD4+ T cells sorted from PBMCs, sampled 5 days after vaccination. The clonotype comes from a man in his forties or fifties who received an inactivated influenza vaccine. J is TRBJ1-5 and V is TRBV6-5, with D perhaps TRBD1 (5 bases). CDR3 region: CASSYRAGIGQPQHF. CDR3 nucleotides: TGTGCCAGCAGTTATAGGGCAGGGATCGGGCAGCCCCAGCATTTT.